Below, 20 T cell receptor beta chains from the same sample are listed, as sequenced in a study of shared clonotypes between healthy human individuals. The method was immunoSEQ multiplex PCR; TCRdb's version includes in-frame clones alone and lacks a portion of them. The sample holds about 470,000 clones, about 85% seen once. Sequencing was performed on PBMCs. The receptors come from a woman between 35 and 50 years old in good health. Some clones in this sample may be carry-over from other donors' samples.

The CDR3 DNA reads as TGTGCCAGCAGTAAGAACGGGGAGCTGTTTTTT. Translated: CASSKNGELFF. The chain couples TRBV28 to TRBJ2-2; D gene unclear. This CDR3 region has 11 residues. CDR1 is MDHEN, CDR2 SYDVKM, per germline. Trimming took off 5 bases at V and 7 bases at J, with 5 bases between the two ends.

The genes are TRBV2 and TRBJ2-5; 8 bases agree with TRBD2. With V trimmed by 4 bases and J by 5 bases, 6 bases remained unmatched. CDR3 length: 14 amino acids. CDR1 and CDR2 (germline): SNHLY, FYNNEI. CDR3 bases: TGTGCCAGCAGTGGGACTAGCCGCGGGGAGACCCAGTACTTC. Its translation is CASSGTSRGETQYF. Using reference TRBV2 and TRBJ2-5 for the parts outside the CDR3, the full variable domain is EPEVTQTPSHQVTQMGQEVILRCVPISNHLYFYWYRQILGQKVEFLVSFYNNEISEKSEIFDDQFSVERPDGSNFTLKIRSTKLEDSAMYFCASSGTSRGETQYFGPGTRLLVL.

V gene TRBV7-3 combines with J gene TRBJ2-2, with no clear D. Germline V CDR1 and CDR2: SGHTA, FQGTGA. V lost 5 bases, J lost 6 bases, and 19 bases lay in between. The CDR3 spans 16 residues. CDR3: CASSPRAPLTAGELFF. The CDR3 nucleotides are TGTGCCAGCAGCCCCCGGGCCCCCCTGACGGCCGGGGAGCTGTTTTTT.

This chain links TRBV4-1 with TRBJ2-3, with D uncertain. Trimming pared 3 bases from V and 3 bases from J, leaving 7 bases between. The CDR3 sequence is 13 residues long. Germline V lookup: CDR1 MGHRA, CDR2 YSYEKL. The CDR3 coding sequence is TGCGCCAGCAGCCAGGGCCCTACAGATACGCAGTATTTT. This gives the protein CASSQGPTDTQYF.

The genes are TRBV18 and TRBJ1-5; TRBD1 matches at 8 bases. Trimming took 6 bases from V and 2 from J; bases not matched to a gene: 15. Germline V gene lookup returns CDR1 KGHSH and CDR2 LQKENI. The CDR3 is 18 amino acids. DNA of the CDR3: TGTGCCAGCTCGGTGGGACAGGTCGGAAAATTAGGCAATCAGCCCCAGCATTTT. Its protein product is CASSVGQVGKLGNQPQHF. The full variable domain, in which reference TRBV18 and TRBJ1-5 provide the parts outside the CDR3, is NAGVMQNPRHLVRRRGQEARLRCSPMKGHSHVYWYRQLPEEGLKFMVYLQKENIIDESGMPKERFSAEFPKEGPSILRIQQVVRGDSAAYFCASSVGQVGKLGNQPQHFGDGTRLSIL.

The rearrangement uses TRBV28 and TRBJ2-7; D gene uncertain. The CDR3 contains 15 residues. Trimming cost V 4 bases and J 0 bases, with 13 bases left between them. Germline assignment: CDR1 MDHEN and CDR2 SYDVKM. CDR3 amino acids: CASSSGPTSSYEQYF. DNA for the CDR3: TGTGCCAGCAGTTCTGGACCCACCAGCTCCTACGAGCAGTACTTC.

This rearrangement joins TRBV2 to TRBJ2-7, with unresolved D. V was pared by 4 bases and J by 2 bases, with 15 bases between. Looked up from germline, CDR1 is SNHLY and CDR2 is FYNNEI. This CDR3 is built from 15 residues. The CDR3 DNA reads TGTGCCAGCAGTGCGACGGGTGATAAAACCTACGAGCAGTACTTC. Residues: CASSATGDKTYEQYF.

The chain links TRBV6-1 to TRBJ1-3; no clear D gene. This CDR3 region has 15 residues. Deletions cut 1 base from V and 0 bases from J, with 7 bases between. Per the germline V gene, CDR1 is MNHNS and CDR2 is SASEGT. The CDR3 is CASSEGSYSGNTIYF. CDR3 coding DNA: TGTGCCAGCAGTGAAGGGAGTTACTCTGGAAACACCATATATTTT.

The rearrangement links TRBV5-1 to TRBJ2-5; D is perhaps TRBD2 (6 bases). The assigned J gene may be wrong: the sequence end matches TRBJ2-7 better. Germline CDR1 is SGHRS and CDR2 is YFSETQ. This CDR3 has 16 amino acids. The CDR3 sequence: CASSLAEAGLPYEQYF. CDR3 coding DNA: TGCGCCAGCAGCTTGGCCGAAGCGGGCCTACCCTACGAGCAGTACTTC.

The rearrangement links TRBV5-1 to TRBJ2-1; D is unresolved. Germline-derived CDR1 and CDR2 are SGHRS and YFSETQ. The V end lost 5 bases, the J end lost 0 bases, and 15 bases lay between the germline ends. This CDR3 has 16 residues. In DNA form, the CDR3 reads TGCGCCAGCAGTCGACGCGTGGCTAGCTCCTACAATGAGCAGTTCTTC. Translation: CASSRRVASSYNEQFF. Using reference TRBV5-1 and TRBJ2-1 for the parts outside the CDR3, the full variable domain is KAGVTQTPRYLIKTRGQQVTLSCSPISGHRSVSWYQQTPGQGLQFLFEYFSETQRNKGNFPGRFSGRQFSNSRSEMNVSTLELGDSALYLCASSRRVASSYNEQFFGPGTRLTVL.

This chain connects TRBV18 to TRBJ1-1; no clear D. Per the germline V gene, CDR1 is KGHSH and CDR2 is LQKENI. V lost 3 bases, J lost 0 bases, and 8 bases lay in between. This CDR3 is built from 14 residues. The CDR3 DNA reads TGTGCCAGCTCACCCTCTGGGGTGAACACTGAAGCTTTCTTT. Amino acids: CASSPSGVNTEAFF.

This clone was counted between two and nine times. At one boundary the junction diverges from the germline segment, which might be a read error. This chain joins TRBV30 and TRBJ1-1, with D perhaps matching TRBD1 (6 bases). The CDR3 loop spans 14 amino acids. Looked up from germline, CDR1 is GTSNPN and CDR2 is SVGIG (reference sequence). CDR3 nucleotide sequence: TGTGCCTGGAAAGCGGGACATCGGAACACTGAATCTTTCTTT. Translating it yields CAWKAGHRNTESFF.

This chain uses TRBV9 with TRBJ2-1; D possibly corresponds to TRBD1 (5 bases). The CDR3 extends over 11 amino acids. The V gene's germline CDR1 is SGDLS and CDR2 YYNGEE. The V end lost 7 bases, the J end lost 6 bases, and 8 bases lay between the germline ends. The DNA for the CDR3 is TGTGCCAGCGGGGCACGCAATGAGCAGTTCTTC. The encoded protein is CASGARNEQFF. The variable domain in full, with the rest retrieved from reference TRBV9 and TRBJ2-1, is DSGVTQTPKHLITATGQRVTLRCSPRSGDLSVYWYQQSLDQGLQFLIQYYNGEERAKGNILERFSAQQFPDLHSELNLSSLELGDSALYFCASGARNEQFFGPGTRLTVL.

Of note for this clone: The sample holds other DNA sequences that translate to the same CDR3. The rearrangement uses TRBV5-1 and TRBJ2-2; 8 bases line up with TRBD2. Germline trimming cut 3 bases from V and 1 base from J; bases unmatched to any gene: 11. The CDR3 totals 18 residues. CDR1 is SGHRS and CDR2 is YFSETQ in the germline V gene. CDR3 sequence (DNA): TGCGCCAGCAGCTATTGGCTGGCGGGAGGACGGAACACCGGGGAGCTGTTTTTT. Translation gives CASSYWLAGGRNTGELFF. The full variable domain, with the rest looked up from reference TRBV5-1 and TRBJ2-2, is KAGVTQTPRYLIKTRGQQVTLSCSPISGHRSVSWYQQTPGQGLQFLFEYFSETQRNKGNFPGRFSGRQFSNSRSEMNVSTLELGDSALYLCASSYWLAGGRNTGELFFGEGSRLTVL.

The rearrangement links TRBV30 to TRBJ1-3; D gene ambiguous. Trimming took off 5 bases at V and 0 bases at J, with 8 bases between the two ends. This CDR3 is 13 amino acids long. Germline V gives CDR1 GTSNPN, CDR2 SVGIG (reference sequence). CDR3: CAWDTSSGNTIYF. In nucleotides, the CDR3 is TGTGCCTGGGACACGAGCTCTGGAAACACCATATATTTT.

The gene calls are TRBV28 and TRBJ1-2, with D unresolved. Looked up from germline, CDR1 is MDHEN and CDR2 is SYDVKM. The CDR3 loop spans 12 amino acids. V was clipped by 6 bases and J by 4 bases, with 9 bases between them. The CDR3: CASSPGGYGYTF. In DNA form, the CDR3 reads TGTGCCAGCAGCCCGGGCGGCTATGGCTACACCTTC.

CDR3 in amino acids: CASSLAVTGEADTQYF. The CDR3 bases are TGCGCCAGCAGCTTGGCAGTGACAGGGGAGGCAGATACGCAGTATTTT. The chain carries TRBV5-1 and TRBJ2-3; 8 positions agree with TRBD1. Trimming cost V 0 bases and J 4 bases; bases outside gene matches: 7. CDR3 length equals 16 residues. Per the germline V gene, CDR1 is SGHRS and CDR2 is YFSETQ. Supplemented by reference TRBV5-1 and TRBJ2-3, the full variable domain reads KAGVTQTPRYLIKTRGQQVTLSCSPISGHRSVSWYQQTPGQGLQFLFEYFSETQRNKGNFPGRFSGRQFSNSRSEMNVSTLELGDSALYLCASSLAVTGEADTQYFGPGTRLTVL.

The genes are TRBV7-2 and TRBJ2-3; TRBD2 matches at 7 bases. This CDR3 has 16 residues. The ends lost 6 bases at V and 0 bases at J; junction bases unmatched: 9. Germline CDR1 SGHTA, CDR2 FQGNSA. The CDR3 reads CASRPTRTRSTDTQYF. CDR3 nucleotide sequence: TGTGCCAGCAGGCCTACTCGGACTAGAAGCACAGATACGCAGTATTTT.

The J gene is TRBJ2-3, the V gene TRBV7-9, with 8 bases lining up with TRBD1. Trimming removed 6 bases from V and 1 base from J; junction bases left unmatched: 6. CDR3 length: 15 residues. Looked up from germline, CDR1 is SEHNR and CDR2 is FQNEAQ (reference sequence). The CDR3, as DNA: TGTGCCAGCAGACCCGACAGGGGACGCACAGATACGCAGTATTTT. It translates to CASRPDRGRTDTQYF.

In this sample, this clone turned up once. Other nucleotide sequences in the sample specify the same CDR3. This chain uses TRBV28 with TRBJ2-7; D may be TRBD1 (5 bases). The germline V gene has CDR1 MDHEN and CDR2 SYDVKM. CDR3 length: 12 amino acids. Trimming cost V 6 bases and J 3 bases, with 9 bases left between them. CDR3 region: CASSLTGYEQYF. CDR3 in DNA: TGTGCCAGCAGCCTTACAGGCTACGAGCAGTACTTC.